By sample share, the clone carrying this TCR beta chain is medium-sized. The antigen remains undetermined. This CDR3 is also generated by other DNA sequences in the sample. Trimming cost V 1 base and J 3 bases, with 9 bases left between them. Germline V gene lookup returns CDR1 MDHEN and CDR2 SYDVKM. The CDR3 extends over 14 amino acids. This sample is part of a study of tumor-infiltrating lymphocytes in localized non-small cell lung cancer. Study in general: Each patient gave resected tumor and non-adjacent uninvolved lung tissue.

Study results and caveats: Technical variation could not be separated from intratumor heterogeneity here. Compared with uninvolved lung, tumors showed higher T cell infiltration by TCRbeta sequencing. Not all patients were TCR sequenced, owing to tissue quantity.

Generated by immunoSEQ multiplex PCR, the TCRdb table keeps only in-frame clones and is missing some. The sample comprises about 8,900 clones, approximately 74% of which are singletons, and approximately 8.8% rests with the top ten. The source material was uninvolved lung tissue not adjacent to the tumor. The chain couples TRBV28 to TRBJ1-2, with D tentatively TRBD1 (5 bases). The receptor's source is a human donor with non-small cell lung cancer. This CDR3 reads CASSLLGVDYGYTF. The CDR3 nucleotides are TGTGCCAGCAGTTTATTGGGGGTCGACTATGGCTACACCTTC.